This T cell receptor beta chain is drawn from a study of radiotherapy plus CTLA-4 blockade in lung cancer. On the study more broadly: Roughly 17% of patients responded objectively, and 25% to 40% achieved disease control.

With respect to this clone: Its matching antigen is unknown.

Sequencing used immunoSEQ multiplex PCR; TCRdb keeps in-frame clones, though not all of them. The sample includes approximately 72,000 clones, around 80% of them seen just once. Study outcomes and limitations: Expansion in blood of tumor-derived TCR clones was seen after radiotherapy plus ipilimumab.

The CDR3 spans 14 residues. CDR1 and CDR2 (germline): SGHNT, YYREEE (reference sequence). V lost 4 bases to trimming and J lost 7 bases; unmatched junction nucleotides: 8. Chemo-refractory metastatic non-small-cell lung cancer patients received focal radiation with ipilimumab CTLA-4 blockade. The origin of this receptor is a human donor with non-small cell lung cancer who had a complete response to radiotherapy plus ipilimumab. The specimen comprised peripheral blood, sampled from a patient treated with radiotherapy plus ipilimumab. The chain combines TRBV5-4 with TRBJ1-2, with 9 bases aligning to TRBD1. This CDR3 reads CASSLDRGTGGYTF. The CDR3 nucleotides read TGTGCCAGCAGCCTGGACAGGGGAACGGGTGGCTACACCTTC.